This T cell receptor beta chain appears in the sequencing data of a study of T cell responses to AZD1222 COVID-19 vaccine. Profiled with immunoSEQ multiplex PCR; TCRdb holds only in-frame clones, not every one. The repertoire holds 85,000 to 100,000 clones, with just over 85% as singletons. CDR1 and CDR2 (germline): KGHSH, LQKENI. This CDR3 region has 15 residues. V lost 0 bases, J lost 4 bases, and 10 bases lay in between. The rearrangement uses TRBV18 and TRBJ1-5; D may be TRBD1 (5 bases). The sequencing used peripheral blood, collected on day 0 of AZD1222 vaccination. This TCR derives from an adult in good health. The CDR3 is CASSPPGGENQPQHF. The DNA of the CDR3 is TGTGCCAGCTCACCACCGGGGGGGGAGAATCAGCCCCAGCATTTT.